This T cell receptor (beta chain) was sequenced for a study of early T cells in non-severe SARS-CoV-2 infection. In the study overall: Sequencing input comprised bulk RNA from unsorted whole blood; chain pairing was not available. Overall study results and limits: VDJdb matching, biased toward anti-spike CD8 responses, missed private and CD4 specificities.

The germline V gene encodes CDR1 MNHEY and CDR2 SMNVEV (reference sequence). This CDR3 contains 17 residues. Trimming took 0 bases from V and 5 from J, leaving 14 bases between them. The protocol attached unique molecular identifiers to individual cDNA molecules. TCRdb passed the 5' RACE reads through MiXCR, listing each CDR3 protein once. The top ten hold approximately 5.3% of the sample, which has around 98,000 distinct CDR3 sequences, about 10% seen once. This clonotype appeared a few times. Its antigen remains unknown. The clonotype comes from an adult who was a healthcare worker with PCR-confirmed SARS-CoV-2 infection or an uninfected control (not recorded which). Material for sequencing was whole blood. The chain has TRBV27 and TRBJ1-6; D gene ambiguous. The CDR3 reads CASSLSIIVRDNSPLHF. DNA of the CDR3: TGTGCCAGCAGTTTATCGATAATAGTGAGGGATAATTCACCCCTCCACTTT.